This T cell receptor (beta chain) was recorded in a study of low-dose radiotherapy and immunotherapy resistance in tumors. CDR1 MNHEY and CDR2 SMNVEV come from the germline V gene (reference sequence). V was pared by 8 bases and J by 0 bases, with 17 bases between. This CDR3 is built from 16 residues. Sample time point: after trial treatment. Documented treatment: LDRT plus nivolumab, ipilimumab, low-dose cyclophosphamide and aspirin (RACIN trial). Primers targeting TRAV and TRBV primed first-strand cDNA, covering alpha and beta chains. The authors amplified TCRs for 15 to 25 PCR cycles with a constant-region primer and a V-primer adapter. Amplification of the isolated mRNA used in vitro transcription. From the reads, TCRdb called clonotypes with MiXCR, one entry per CDR3 protein. The sample contains 65,000 to 85,000 distinct CDR3 sequences, 15% to 20% of which appear only once. A word on this clonotype: A far larger clone is one nucleotide away, so this likely arose from a read error.

This chain uses TRBV27 with TRBJ1-3; D remains ambiguous. The clonotype comes from a male donor with prostate cancer. Sequenced material: PBMCs, taken after low-dose radiotherapy plus immunotherapy. The CDR3 coding sequence is TGTGCCAGCGGCGCACAGCAAGTCCGCTCTGGAAACACCATATATTTT. Amino acid sequence: CASGAQQVRSGNTIYF.